This is a list of T cell receptor beta chains from one sample in a study of TIL therapy for anti-PD-1-resistant metastatic lung cancer. Some clones are missing from TCRdb's copy, which holds only in-frame ones; the method was immunoSEQ multiplex PCR. The sample lists 5,000 to 8,000 clones; around two thirds were seen once. Sequenced here: tumor tissue, sampled at baseline. The receptors here all came from a person aged 25-79 years with non-small cell lung cancer. CDR3s include the opening cysteine and the closing phenylalanine or tryptophan. Each record gives: D gene, clone size, V gene, CDR3 length, J gene, CDR3 DNA, CDR3 protein. The D gene is left open where the match is weak. Clone size appears in some rows only: once, few, many, or a class for an expanded clone.

>TRBD1|few|TRBV5-1|14|TRBJ2-7
TGCGCCAGCAGCCCTTACAGGGGGCAAGGCGAGCAGTACTTC
CASSPYRGQGEQYF
>TRBD2|.|TRBV6-6|15|TRBJ2-1
TGTGCCAGCAGCGAGCGGGGGAGCTCCTACAATGAGCAGTTCTTC
CASSERGSSYNEQFF
>.|.|TRBV7-9|11|TRBJ1-1
TGTGCCAGCAGCCGATCGAGTGAAGCTTTCTTT
CASSRSSEAFF
>TRBD2|once|TRBV18|14|TRBJ2-1
TGTGCCAGCTCACCGGGACTAGCGGGCAATGAGCAGTTCTTC
CASSPGLAGNEQFF
>TRBD2|.|TRBV9|18|TRBJ2-3
TGTGCCAGCAGCCTCCTCGGGCGGGGCGGGAGCCAAACAGATACGCAGTATTTT
CASSLLGRGGSQTDTQYF
>TRBD1|.|TRBV6-6|18|TRBJ2-7
TGTGCCAGCAGTCAGGAAGGGTCGATGGGGACAGGGGCTTACGAGCAGTACTTC
CASSQEGSMGTGAYEQYF
>TRBD2|.|TRBV24-1|14|TRBJ2-3
TGTGCCACCAGTACGACTAGCAACACAGATACGCAGTATTTT
CATSTTSNTDTQYF
>TRBD1|.|TRBV10-2|16|TRBJ1-3
TGCGCCAGCAACCTAGGACAGGGAGCTTCTGGAAACACCATATATTTT
CASNLGQGASGNTIYF
>TRBD2|.|TRBV5-1|13|TRBJ2-1
TGCGCCAGCGGGCTAGCGGGAGTTAATGAGCAGTTCTTC
CASGLAGVNEQFF
>.|few|TRBV6-5|13|TRBJ1-6
TGTGCCAGCCGGGCAGGCGGACATTCACCCCTCCACTTT
CASRAGGHSPLHF